The rows below give T cell receptor beta chains drawn from one sample of a study of blood T cell repertoires in COVID-19. Measured with immunoSEQ multiplex PCR; TCRdb has only the in-frame clones, and not every one. The sample holds about 190,000 clones, about 81% seen once. Material: PBMCs or T cells enriched from blood (not recorded which). These receptors came from a woman aged 25-40 years who had recovered from COVID-19. CDR3s include the opening cysteine and the closing phenylalanine or tryptophan.

v_gene,j_gene,CDR3aa
TRBV2,TRBJ1-6,CASSGRGQSNSPLHF
TRBV15,TRBJ1-6,CATSRGRGADSPLHF
TRBV5-1,TRBJ2-3,CASTTNPGLAGVDTQYF
TRBV29-1,TRBJ1-3,CSVSSGGLSGNTIYF
TRBV6-4,TRBJ1-2,CASSAPGGNYGYTF
TRBV28,TRBJ2-7,CASSPLGSGAYEQYF
TRBV6-2/TRBV6-3,TRBJ1-1,CASSYSGRATEAFF
TRBV7-6,TRBJ2-1,CASSSRGPSPYTSGVENEQFF
TRBV4-1,TRBJ2-2,CASSQVALNTGELFF
TRBV6-6,TRBJ1-4,CASTRGGVGEKLFF
TRBV2,TRBJ1-6,CARSGGGNSPLHF
TRBV6-5,TRBJ1-2,CASSRVGGDGYTF
TRBV2,TRBJ2-1,CAIVGRTSNEQFF
TRBV7-9,TRBJ1-4,CASSLVGEVTNEKLFF
TRBV5-1,TRBJ2-5,CASSWTTSGGLETQYF